A single T cell receptor beta chain is shown here with its context. The data stem from a study of T cell changes during pregnancy in multiple sclerosis. Germline CDR1 MDHEN, CDR2 SYDVKM. The CDR3 has 16 amino acids. V shed 2 bases and J shed 0 bases, with 11 bases lying between them. Repertoires were generated with immunoSEQ multiplex PCR, while TCRdb's copy carries only in-frame clones and drops some. In the table there are some 21,000 clones, roughly 89% of which are singletons. The sequenced sample was CD8+ T cells from peripheral blood mononuclear cells, obtained in the second trimester of pregnancy. The TCR comes from a female donor in good health, enrolled as a control in a pregnancy study. The V and J genes are TRBV28 and TRBJ1-5, with D uncertain. The CDR3 DNA reads as TGTGCCAGCAGTTTAGTTACAGTAATTAGCAATCAGCCCCAGCATTTT. Its protein product is CASSLVTVISNQPQHF.